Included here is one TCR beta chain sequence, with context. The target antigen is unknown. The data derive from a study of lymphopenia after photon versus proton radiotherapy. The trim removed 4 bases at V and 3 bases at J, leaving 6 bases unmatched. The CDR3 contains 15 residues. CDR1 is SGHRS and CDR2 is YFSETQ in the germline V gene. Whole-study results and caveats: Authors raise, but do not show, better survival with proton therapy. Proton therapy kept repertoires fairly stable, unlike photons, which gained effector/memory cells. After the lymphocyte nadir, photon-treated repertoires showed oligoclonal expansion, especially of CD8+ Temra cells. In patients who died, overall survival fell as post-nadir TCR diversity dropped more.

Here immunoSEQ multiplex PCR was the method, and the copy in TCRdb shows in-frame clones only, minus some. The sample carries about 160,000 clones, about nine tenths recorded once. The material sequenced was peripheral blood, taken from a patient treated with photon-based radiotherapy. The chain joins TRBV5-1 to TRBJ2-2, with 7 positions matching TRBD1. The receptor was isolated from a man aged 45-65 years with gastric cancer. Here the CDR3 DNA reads TGCGCCAGCAGCCCAAAGGGGACAGACACCGGGGAGCTGTTTTTT. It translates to CASSPKGTDTGELFF.